This T cell receptor beta chain was captured in a study of molecular identifiers for immune sequencing clone quantification. Study-wide results and limits: Jurkat TCR RNA that was spiked in from one cell was reportedly detectable among 950,000 to 1,000,000 naive cells. Clones that had above 20 RNA copies took up over 99% of effector molecules but under 1% in naive cells.

This clonotype has a count of ten or more. What it binds is unknown. The ends were cut back, 7 bases at V and 3 bases at J, with 10 bases in the middle. The CDR3 is made up of 12 amino acids. Germline CDR1 MNHEY, CDR2 SVGEGT. The CD8+CD4-CCR7+CD45RA+ phenotype defined the sorted naive CD8 T cells. Bulk libraries came from a prior protocol with listed TCR primers. TCRdb recomputed calls from the PCR reads with MiXCR, one row per CDR3 protein. The sample holds roughly 630,000 distinct CDR3 sequences, roughly 27% seen once. Specimen: naive CD8+ T cells from blood, with Jurkat cell RNA spiked in. Subset reported: FACS-sorted CD8+CD4-CCR7+CD45RA+ naive T cells. The TCR comes from a human donor in good health. Some libraries in this study had Jurkat cell RNA spiked in. This rearrangement joins TRBV6-2 or TRBV6-3 to TRBJ2-7, with D maybe TRBD2 (6 bases). The CDR3 reads CASTGDFYEQYF. In DNA form, the CDR3 reads TGTGCCAGCACTGGGGACTTCTACGAGCAGTACTTC.